The rows below give T cell receptor beta chains drawn from one sample of a study of beta chain features in type 1 diabetes. The repertoire was sequenced with immunoSEQ multiplex PCR; TCRdb's copy has only in-frame clones and lacks some. There are fewer than 450,000 clones in the sample; roughly 14% occur only once, and 0.015% lies in the top ten. Source material: naive CD4+ T cells from blood. Receptor source: a woman under 30 with type 1 diabetes. CDR3s include the opening cysteine and the closing phenylalanine or tryptophan. Each record gives: CDR3 protein, CDR3 DNA, V gene, clone size, J gene, D gene. A D gene is named only where the DNA matches it firmly. A row's size may be missing; if present it is once, few, many or a size class.

CDR3 protein: CASSPAGTENTGELFF
CDR3 DNA: TGTGCCAGCAGCCCAGCCGGGACAGAAAACACCGGGGAGCTGTTTTTT
V gene: TRBV7-2
clone size: -
J gene: TRBJ2-2
D gene: TRBD1

CDR3 protein: CASSLVGLSGRALPTDTQYF
CDR3 DNA: TGTGCCAGCAGCTTGGTTGGGTTGAGCGGGAGGGCCCTCCCCACAGATACGCAGTATTTT
V gene: TRBV5-4
clone size: -
J gene: TRBJ2-3
D gene: TRBD2

CDR3 protein: CATNYGQAGQGLADTQYF
CDR3 DNA: TGTGCCACCAACTACGGACAGGCCGGCCAAGGCTTAGCAGATACGCAGTATTTT
V gene: TRBV19
clone size: few
J gene: TRBJ2-3
D gene: TRBD1

CDR3 protein: CASVGQGSGETQYF
CDR3 DNA: TGTGCCAGCGTGGGACAGGGCAGCGGCGAGACCCAGTACTTC
V gene: TRBV18
clone size: few
J gene: TRBJ2-5
D gene: TRBD1

CDR3 protein: CASSHGGTNTEAFF
CDR3 DNA: TGTGCCAGTAGTCATGGAGGGACGAACACTGAAGCTTTCTTT
V gene: TRBV19
clone size: -
J gene: TRBJ1-1
D gene: -

CDR3 protein: CASSMGGRGTEAFF
CDR3 DNA: TGTGCCAGTAGTATGGGAGGGAGAGGCACTGAAGCTTTCTTT
V gene: TRBV19
clone size: few
J gene: TRBJ1-1
D gene: -

CDR3 protein: CASSPPREGSYNEQFF
CDR3 DNA: TGTGCCAGCAGTCCCCCCCGGGAGGGTTCCTACAATGAGCAGTTCTTC
V gene: TRBV27
clone size: -
J gene: TRBJ2-1
D gene: TRBD2

CDR3 protein: CASSSRWEDTEAFF
CDR3 DNA: TGTGCCAGTAGTAGCCGGTGGGAGGACACTGAAGCTTTCTTT
V gene: TRBV19
clone size: -
J gene: TRBJ1-1
D gene: -

CDR3 protein: CATSSPDNEQFF
CDR3 DNA: TGTGCCACCAGCAGTCCCGACAATGAGCAGTTCTTC
V gene: TRBV15
clone size: -
J gene: TRBJ2-1
D gene: -

CDR3 protein: CASSLLGGAYNEQFF
CDR3 DNA: TGTGCCAGCAGCTTATTGGGCGGGGCTTACAATGAGCAGTTCTTC
V gene: TRBV7-3
clone size: few
J gene: TRBJ2-1
D gene: -

CDR3 protein: CALEGLAGYNEQFF
CDR3 DNA: TGTGCCTTAGAAGGACTAGCGGGATACAATGAGCAGTTCTTC
V gene: TRBV30
clone size: few
J gene: TRBJ2-1
D gene: TRBD2

CDR3 protein: CATSGGHENTEAFF
CDR3 DNA: TGTGCCACCAGCGGTGGACATGAGAACACTGAAGCTTTCTTT
V gene: TRBV15
clone size: few
J gene: TRBJ1-1
D gene: -

CDR3 protein: CASSAGTGKYEQYF
CDR3 DNA: TGTGCCAGCAGCGCCGGGACTGGGAAATACGAGCAGTACTTC
V gene: TRBV2
clone size: few
J gene: TRBJ2-7
D gene: -

CDR3 protein: CASSSRRGETQYF
CDR3 DNA: TGTGCCAGCAGCTCCCGTAGGGGGGAGACCCAGTACTTC
V gene: TRBV7-2
clone size: few
J gene: TRBJ2-5
D gene: -

CDR3 protein: CASSFPADTQYF
CDR3 DNA: TGTGCCAGCAGTTTCCCCGCAGATACGCAGTATTTT
V gene: TRBV27
clone size: -
J gene: TRBJ2-3
D gene: -

CDR3 protein: CASSSARRDYGYTF
CDR3 DNA: TGCGCCAGCAGCTCCGCCCGGAGGGACTATGGCTACACCTTC
V gene: TRBV5-1
clone size: -
J gene: TRBJ1-2
D gene: -

CDR3 protein: CASRVDRANTGELFF
CDR3 DNA: TGTGCCAGCAGGGTGGACAGGGCGAACACCGGGGAGCTGTTTTTT
V gene: TRBV7-9
clone size: -
J gene: TRBJ2-2
D gene: TRBD1

CDR3 protein: CASSSQSGGSYEQYF
CDR3 DNA: TGTGCCAGCAGTTCTCAAAGCGGGGGATCCTACGAGCAGTACTTC
V gene: TRBV6-6
clone size: few
J gene: TRBJ2-7
D gene: TRBD2

CDR3 protein: CASSQDPRAHGYTF
CDR3 DNA: TGCGCCAGCAGCCAAGATCCCAGGGCACATGGCTACACCTTC
V gene: TRBV4-1
clone size: few
J gene: TRBJ1-2
D gene: -

CDR3 protein: CASSFDRAGKGEKLFF
CDR3 DNA: TGTGCCAGCAGCTTCGACAGGGCAGGGAAAGGGGAAAAACTGTTTTTT
V gene: TRBV7-2
clone size: few
J gene: TRBJ1-4
D gene: TRBD1

CDR3 protein: CATSRDKHRDTQYF
CDR3 DNA: TGTGCCACCAGCAGAGATAAGCACAGAGATACGCAGTATTTT
V gene: TRBV15
clone size: -
J gene: TRBJ2-3
D gene: -

CDR3 protein: CASSLGSVTTDTQYF
CDR3 DNA: TGCGCCAGCAGCTTGGGTTCCGTGACTACAGATACGCAGTATTTT
V gene: TRBV5-1
clone size: -
J gene: TRBJ2-3
D gene: -

CDR3 protein: CASSQEDLDRSYGYTF
CDR3 DNA: TGCGCCAGCAGCCAAGAGGACCTTGACAGAAGCTATGGCTACACCTTC
V gene: TRBV4-1
clone size: -
J gene: TRBJ1-2
D gene: -

CDR3 protein: CASSIGGTQPQHF
CDR3 DNA: TGTGCCAGTAGTATCGGGGGTACTCAGCCCCAGCATTTT
V gene: TRBV19
clone size: -
J gene: TRBJ1-5
D gene: -

CDR3 protein: CASSLGGSQQETQYF
CDR3 DNA: TGTGCCAGCAGCCTCGGGGGGTCCCAGCAAGAGACCCAGTACTTC
V gene: TRBV7-8
clone size: few
J gene: TRBJ2-5
D gene: TRBD2

CDR3 protein: CAWSVPGDYQRRIEQFF
CDR3 DNA: TGTGCCTGGAGTGTACCAGGGGACTACCAACGTCGCATTGAGCAGTTCTTC
V gene: TRBV30
clone size: -
J gene: TRBJ2-1
D gene: -

CDR3 protein: CASSLRRDLHNEQFF
CDR3 DNA: TGTGCCAGCAGCTTACGGCGGGATCTCCACAATGAGCAGTTCTTC
V gene: TRBV7-9
clone size: -
J gene: TRBJ2-1
D gene: -

CDR3 protein: CASSVGEATNEKLFF
CDR3 DNA: TGCGCCAGCAGTGTAGGGGAAGCAACTAATGAAAAACTGTTTTTT
V gene: TRBV10-2
clone size: few
J gene: TRBJ1-4
D gene: -

CDR3 protein: CAWSVGLAGEGDTQYF
CDR3 DNA: TGTGCCTGGAGTGTTGGGCTAGCGGGAGAGGGAGATACGCAGTATTTT
V gene: TRBV30
clone size: -
J gene: TRBJ2-3
D gene: TRBD2

CDR3 protein: CASSLFQADTQYF
CDR3 DNA: TGTGCCAGCAGCTTATTCCAGGCAGATACGCAGTATTTT
V gene: TRBV7-2
clone size: few
J gene: TRBJ2-3
D gene: -

CDR3 protein: CSAAKHNEQFF
CDR3 DNA: TGCAGTGCTGCGAAACACAATGAGCAGTTCTTC
V gene: TRBV20-1
clone size: -
J gene: TRBJ2-1
D gene: -

CDR3 protein: CASSLDRGRETQYF
CDR3 DNA: TGTGCCAGCAGTTTAGACAGGGGTAGGGAGACCCAGTACTTC
V gene: TRBV28
clone size: -
J gene: TRBJ2-5
D gene: TRBD1

CDR3 protein: CAWSLKGGFAGTQYF
CDR3 DNA: TGTGCCTGGAGCTTGAAAGGGGGCTTCGCTGGGACCCAGTACTTC
V gene: TRBV30
clone size: few
J gene: TRBJ2-5
D gene: TRBD1

CDR3 protein: CASSPDRGGGTDTQYF
CDR3 DNA: TGTGCCAGCAGTCCGGACAGGGGAGGGGGCACAGATACGCAGTATTTT
V gene: TRBV27
clone size: -
J gene: TRBJ2-3
D gene: TRBD1

CDR3 protein: CASSQSVYEQYF
CDR3 DNA: TGTGCCAGCAGCCAGAGCGTCTACGAGCAGTACTTC
V gene: TRBV7-2
clone size: -
J gene: TRBJ2-7
D gene: -

CDR3 protein: CASSYGGQPSYNEQFF
CDR3 DNA: TGTGCCAGCAGTTACGGCGGGCAGCCTTCCTACAATGAGCAGTTCTTC
V gene: TRBV6-5
clone size: few
J gene: TRBJ2-1
D gene: -

CDR3 protein: CASSSYRGQEITEAFF
CDR3 DNA: TGCGCCAGCAGCTCATACAGGGGGCAAGAGATCACTGAAGCTTTCTTT
V gene: TRBV5-1
clone size: few
J gene: TRBJ1-1
D gene: TRBD1

CDR3 protein: CAWKSLGADEQFF
CDR3 DNA: TGTGCCTGGAAAAGCCTGGGCGCCGATGAGCAGTTCTTC
V gene: TRBV30
clone size: -
J gene: TRBJ2-1
D gene: -

CDR3 protein: CASSRGIPTDTQYF
CDR3 DNA: TGTGCCAGCAGCCGAGGGATTCCCACAGATACGCAGTATTTT
V gene: TRBV7-2
clone size: -
J gene: TRBJ2-3
D gene: -

CDR3 protein: CASSLTSASYNEQFF
CDR3 DNA: TGTGCCAGCAGCTTGACTAGCGCCTCTTACAATGAGCAGTTCTTC
V gene: TRBV7-2
clone size: -
J gene: TRBJ2-1
D gene: TRBD2

CDR3 protein: CASSRQREGRNTDTQYF
CDR3 DNA: TGTGCCAGCTCACGTCAGCGGGAGGGCCGGAACACAGATACGCAGTATTTT
V gene: TRBV18
clone size: -
J gene: TRBJ2-3
D gene: TRBD2

CDR3 protein: CASSLGTAGNEQFF
CDR3 DNA: TGTGCCAGCAGCTTAGGCACTGCTGGCAATGAGCAGTTCTTC
V gene: TRBV7-8
clone size: few
J gene: TRBJ2-1
D gene: -

CDR3 protein: CASSVEGGSSYNEQFF
CDR3 DNA: TGTGCCAGCAGCGTAGAAGGCGGGAGCTCCTACAATGAGCAGTTCTTC
V gene: TRBV9
clone size: few
J gene: TRBJ2-1
D gene: TRBD2

CDR3 protein: CASSPHGTRGSTDTQYF
CDR3 DNA: TGTGCCAGCAGCCCCCACGGAACGAGGGGGAGCACAGATACGCAGTATTTT
V gene: TRBV7-9
clone size: -
J gene: TRBJ2-3
D gene: -

CDR3 protein: CASSPGGGRGEQYF
CDR3 DNA: TGTGCCAGCAGTCCCGGGGGGGGACGCGGCGAGCAGTACTTC
V gene: TRBV28
clone size: -
J gene: TRBJ2-7
D gene: TRBD2

CDR3 protein: CASSLALAGSNEQFF
CDR3 DNA: TGTGCCAGCAGCTTAGCACTAGCGGGGTCGAATGAGCAGTTCTTC
V gene: TRBV7-9
clone size: -
J gene: TRBJ2-1
D gene: TRBD2

CDR3 protein: CASSLKTSGTSYEQYF
CDR3 DNA: TGTGCCAGCAGCTTGAAGACTAGCGGGACCAGCTACGAGCAGTACTTC
V gene: TRBV5-4
clone size: few
J gene: TRBJ2-7
D gene: TRBD2

CDR3 protein: CASRPGTGVTDTQYF
CDR3 DNA: TGCGCCAGCAGACCCGGGACAGGGGTCACAGATACGCAGTATTTT
V gene: TRBV5-1
clone size: -
J gene: TRBJ2-3
D gene: TRBD1

CDR3 protein: CSSGTATYNEQFF
CDR3 DNA: TGCAGCTCCGGGACAGCCACCTACAATGAGCAGTTCTTC
V gene: TRBV29-1
clone size: -
J gene: TRBJ2-1
D gene: TRBD1

CDR3 protein: CASSITHVEGVDQPQHF
CDR3 DNA: TGTGCCAGTAGTATCACCCACGTAGAGGGTGTCGATCAGCCCCAGCATTTT
V gene: TRBV19
clone size: -
J gene: TRBJ1-5
D gene: -